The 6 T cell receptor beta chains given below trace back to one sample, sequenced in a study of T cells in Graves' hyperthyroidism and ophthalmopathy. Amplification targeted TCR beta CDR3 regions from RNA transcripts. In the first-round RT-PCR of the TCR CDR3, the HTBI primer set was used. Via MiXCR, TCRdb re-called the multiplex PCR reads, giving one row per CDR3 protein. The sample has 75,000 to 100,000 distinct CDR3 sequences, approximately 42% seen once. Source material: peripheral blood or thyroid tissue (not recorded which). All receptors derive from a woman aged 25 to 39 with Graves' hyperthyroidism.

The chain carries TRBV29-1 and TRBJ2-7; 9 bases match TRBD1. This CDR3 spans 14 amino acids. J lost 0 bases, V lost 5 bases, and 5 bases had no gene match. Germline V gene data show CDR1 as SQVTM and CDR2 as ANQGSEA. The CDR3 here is CSVSTGGYSYEQYF. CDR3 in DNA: TGCAGCGTTTCTACAGGGGGCTACTCCTACGAGCAGTACTTC.

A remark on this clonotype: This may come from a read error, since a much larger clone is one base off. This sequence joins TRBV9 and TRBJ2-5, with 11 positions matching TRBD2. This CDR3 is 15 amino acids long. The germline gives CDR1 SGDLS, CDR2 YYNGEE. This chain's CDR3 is CAISGLAGNQETQYF. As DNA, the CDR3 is TGTGCCATCAGCGGACTAGCGGGCAATCAAGAGACCCAGTACTTC.

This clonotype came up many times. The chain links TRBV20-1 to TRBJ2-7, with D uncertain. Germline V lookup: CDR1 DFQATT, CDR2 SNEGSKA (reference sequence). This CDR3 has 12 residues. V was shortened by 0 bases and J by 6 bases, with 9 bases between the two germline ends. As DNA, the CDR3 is TGCAGTGCTAGAGATGGACCGCGCGAGCAGTACTTC. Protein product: CSARDGPREQYF.

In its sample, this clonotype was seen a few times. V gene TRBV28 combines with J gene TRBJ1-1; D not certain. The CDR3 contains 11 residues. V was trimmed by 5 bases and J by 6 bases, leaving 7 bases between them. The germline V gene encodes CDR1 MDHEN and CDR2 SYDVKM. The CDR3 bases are TGTGCCAGCAGTAAGACATCTGAAGCTTTCTTT. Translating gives CASSKTSEAFF.

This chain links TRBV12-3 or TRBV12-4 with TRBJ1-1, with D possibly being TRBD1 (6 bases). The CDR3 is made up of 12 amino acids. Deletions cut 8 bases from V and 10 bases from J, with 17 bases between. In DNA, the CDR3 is TGTGCCAGCCACCCACAGGGTAGCGGAGCTTTCTTT. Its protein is CASHPQGSGAFF.

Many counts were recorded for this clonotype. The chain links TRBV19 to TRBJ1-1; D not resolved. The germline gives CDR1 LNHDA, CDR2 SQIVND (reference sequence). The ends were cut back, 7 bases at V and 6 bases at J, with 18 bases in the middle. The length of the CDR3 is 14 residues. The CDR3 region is CASTRSGKAAEAFF. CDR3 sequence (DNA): TGTGCCAGTACCCGGTCCGGGAAGGCGGCTGAAGCTTTCTTT.